This passage covers 30 T cell receptor beta chains from one sample sequenced in a study of OX40 agonist ivuxolimab in advanced cancers. Profiling relied on immunoSEQ multiplex PCR, and the TCRdb table lists in-frame clones only, not all of them. Of about 19,000 clones in the sample, 67% were seen once. This material consisted of CD4+ or CD8+ T cells sorted from blood, taken in a trial of the OX40 agonist ivuxolimab. The receptors here all came from an adult with an advanced solid tumor such as melanoma, head and neck, liver or kidney cancer.

The chain combines TRBV19 with TRBJ2-1; D may be TRBD1 (6 bases). Germline CDR1 is LNHDA and CDR2 is SQIVND (reference sequence). The CDR3 extends over 15 amino acids. Trimming pared 7 bases from V and 5 bases from J, leaving 18 bases between. DNA for the CDR3: TGTGCCAGTACCCCATGGTTGACAGGTGACAATGAGCAGTTCTTC. It encodes CASTPWLTGDNEQFF.

The chain uses TRBV5-8 and TRBJ2-7, with a weak D call TRBD2 (6 bases). Germline CDR1 and CDR2: SGHTS and YDEGEE. Deletions cut 2 bases from V and 1 base from J, with 10 bases between. The CDR3 runs 14 residues. The DNA for the CDR3 is TGTGCCAGCAGCTTTGGGACTTATTCCTACGAGCAGTACTTC. Encoded protein: CASSFGTYSYEQYF.

J is TRBJ2-7 and V is TRBV5-1; tentative D call: TRBD1 (5 bases). Trimming shortened V by 2 bases and J by 2 bases, and 8 bases separated the two germline ends. The germline CDR1 and CDR2 sequences are SGHRS and YFSETQ. The CDR3 sequence is 13 residues long. The DNA for the CDR3 is TGCGCCAGCAGCTTCGACAGCGCCTACGAGCAGTACTTC. This encodes CASSFDSAYEQYF.

This chain uses TRBV19 with TRBJ1-2; the match to TRBD1 covers 9 bases. Trimming took 5 bases from V and 8 from J; bases not matched to a gene: 6. This CDR3 is built from 13 residues. Germline V gene lookup returns CDR1 LNHDA and CDR2 SQIVND (reference sequence). The CDR3 sequence: CASSLRTGDGYTF. CDR3 nucleotide sequence: TGTGCCAGTAGTCTACGGACAGGGGACGGCTACACCTTC.

The chain links TRBV4-1 to TRBJ2-5; D is uncertain. Per the germline V gene, CDR1 is MGHRA and CDR2 is YSYEKL. There are 15 residues in the CDR3. Trimming left V 0 bases short and J 3 bases short, with 11 bases between. The CDR3 region has the DNA TGCGCCAGCAGCCAAGATCCACCACCGAAAGAGACCCAGTACTTC. Its protein product is CASSQDPPPKETQYF.

This chain connects TRBV7-2 to TRBJ2-1; no clear D gene. V shed 5 bases and J shed 8 bases, with 13 bases lying between them. Germline loops: CDR1 SGHTA, CDR2 FQGNSA. This CDR3 has 13 amino acids. Written as DNA, the CDR3 is TGTGCCAGCAGCCTGCTGGCGGCCCATGAGCAGTTCTTC. Residues: CASSLLAAHEQFF.

The genes are TRBV6-5 and TRBJ2-1; 8 bases align to TRBD2. Trimming at V came to 4 bases and at J to 4 bases, leaving 9 bases not matched to a gene. Germline V gene sequence: CDR1 MNHEY, CDR2 SVGAGI. CDR3 length: 16 residues. The CDR3 nucleotides read TGTGCCAGCAGTTCCCAAGCGGGAGACGCGTACAATGAGCAGTTCTTC. The encoded protein is CASSSQAGDAYNEQFF.

V and J are TRBV9 and TRBJ1-1; 8 positions match TRBD1. Germline V gene lookup returns CDR1 SGDLS and CDR2 YYNGEE. J was trimmed by 5 bases and V by 4 bases; bases with no gene match: 1. CDR3 length: 12 residues. As DNA, the CDR3 is TGTGCCAGCAGCACAGGGGGAACTGAAGCTTTCTTT. It specifies CASSTGGTEAFF.

The chain couples TRBV27 to TRBJ1-2, with a tentative D call TRBD1 (5 bases). The ends were cut back, 3 bases at V and 6 bases at J, with 11 bases in the middle. Germline assignment: CDR1 MNHEY and CDR2 SMNVEV (reference sequence). CDR3 length equals 13 residues. CDR3 DNA sequence: TGTGCCAGCAGTTTCGGTGGGGGGGATGGCTACACCTTC. It codes for CASSFGGGDGYTF.

The genes are TRBV27 and TRBJ2-2, with 9 nucleotides matching TRBD1. Looked up from germline, CDR1 is MNHEY and CDR2 is SMNVEV (reference sequence). The CDR3 is made up of 16 amino acids. V gave up 1 base and J gave up 6 bases; unmatched junction bases: 6. For the CDR3, the DNA is TGTGCCAGCAGTTTATGGGACAGGGTAATACCCGGGGAGCTGTTTTTT. This sequence encodes CASSLWDRVIPGELFF.

The chain links TRBV27 to TRBJ2-7; TRBD1 is a possible D gene (6 bases). In germline, CDR1 is MNHEY, CDR2 SMNVEV (reference sequence). Trimming took 6 bases from V and 0 from J, leaving 15 bases between them. CDR3 length: 15 amino acids. The CDR3 spells CASSHGQRFSYEQYF. As DNA, the CDR3 is TGTGCCAGCAGCCATGGACAGCGTTTCTCCTACGAGCAGTACTTC.

This clone was seen a single time. This chain uses TRBV30 with TRBJ1-3; D is possibly TRBD1 (6 bases). The V end lost 5 bases, the J end lost 4 bases, and 12 bases lay between the germline ends. This CDR3 has 13 amino acids. Germline V gives CDR1 GTSNPN, CDR2 SVGIG (reference sequence). The chain's CDR3 is CAWFSQGGNTIYF. The CDR3, as DNA: TGTGCCTGGTTCTCCCAGGGGGGAAACACCATATATTTT.

The gene calls are TRBV7-6 and TRBJ2-5, with 7 bases fitting TRBD1. CDR3 size: 16 residues. CDR1 and CDR2 (germline): SGHVS, FNYEAQ. J was trimmed by 1 base and V by 3 bases; bases with no gene match: 8. The CDR3 protein is CASSFNSWDSQETQYF. The CDR3 nucleotides are TGTGCCAGCAGCTTTAACTCTTGGGACAGCCAAGAGACCCAGTACTTC.

The rearrangement joins TRBV9 to TRBJ2-3, with a weak D call TRBD2 (6 bases). Trimming cost V 3 bases and J 6 bases, with 11 bases left between them. CDR3 size: 13 residues. Germline CDR1 and CDR2: SGDLS and YYNGEE. CDR3 DNA: TGTGCCAGCAGCGGGGGCGGGGCGGATACGCAGTATTTT. Translating it yields CASSGGGADTQYF.

The genes are TRBV11-2 and TRBJ2-3; 7 bases are shared with TRBD2. In germline, CDR1 is SGHAT, CDR2 FQNNGV. With V trimmed by 3 bases and J by 1 base, 7 bases remained unmatched. The CDR3 spans 16 residues. CDR3 protein: CASSLLGRPRTDTQYF. CDR3 bases: TGTGCCAGCAGCTTGCTCGGGAGGCCCCGCACAGATACGCAGTATTTT.

The V and J genes are TRBV28 and TRBJ2-3; D possibly corresponds to TRBD2 (6 bases). The CDR3 consists of 14 residues. The germline V gene has CDR1 MDHEN and CDR2 SYDVKM. V was clipped by 3 bases and J by 1 base, with 8 bases between them. The CDR3 DNA reads as TGTGCCAGCAGTTTGGGGGGACGCACAGATACGCAGTATTTT. Translated, it gives CASSLGGRTDTQYF.

This clone was seen only a few times. The chain uses TRBV2 and TRBJ1-2, with a possible D match to TRBD1 (6 bases). Germline V gives CDR1 SNHLY, CDR2 FYNNEI. The CDR3 runs 14 residues. Trimming shortened V by 6 bases and J by 4 bases, and 15 bases separated the two germline ends. CDR3 amino acids: CASRDPNRAYGYTF. CDR3 in DNA: TGTGCCAGCAGGGACCCTAACAGGGCCTATGGCTACACCTTC.

The chain uses TRBV7-9 and TRBJ2-1; no reliable D call. The CDR3 is made up of 17 amino acids. Trimming pared 0 bases from V and 0 bases from J, leaving 12 bases between. The germline V gene has CDR1 SEHNR and CDR2 FQNEAQ (reference sequence). The CDR3 protein is CASSLAITASSYNEQFF. The CDR3 bases are TGTGCCAGCAGCTTAGCGATTACTGCGAGCTCCTACAATGAGCAGTTCTTC.

In its sample, this clone is medium-sized. This chain links TRBV29-1 with TRBJ2-6; either TRBD1 or TRBD2 may supply D (5 bases each). Trimming removed 0 bases at V and 3 bases at J, with 15 bases between. The CDR3 contains 17 residues. Looked up from germline, CDR1 is SQVTM and CDR2 is ANQGSEA. The CDR3 coding sequence is TGCAGCGTTGAAGAGAGGGGTTACAGGTATGGGGCCAACGTCCTGACTTTC. Translation: CSVEERGYRYGANVLTF.

The chain links TRBV7-6 to TRBJ2-1, with 7 bases matching TRBD2. The V gene end was trimmed by 5 bases and the J gene end by 7 bases; junction bases not matched to a gene: 11. This CDR3 is 15 amino acids long. From germline, CDR1 is SGHVS and CDR2 FNYEAQ. In DNA form, the CDR3 reads TGTGCCAGCAGCGAGCGCTCCGGGACTATAAATGAGCAGTTCTTC. Protein product: CASSERSGTINEQFF.

The rearrangement links TRBV30 to TRBJ1-2; 9 positions agree with TRBD1. Germline CDR1 GTSNPN, CDR2 SVGIG (reference sequence). V was pared by 2 bases and J by 7 bases, with 14 bases of the junction left unmatched. There are 16 residues in the CDR3. CDR3 loop: CAWSLPGQGGVAGYTF. The DNA of the CDR3 is TGTGCCTGGAGTCTCCCGGGACAGGGAGGGGTCGCTGGCTACACCTTC.

The chain employs TRBV19 and TRBJ2-1; TRBD1 matches at 8 bases. The V and J ends lost 5 bases and 8 bases, in that order; junction bases with no gene match: 14. The CDR3 is 16 amino acids. The V gene's germline CDR1 is LNHDA and CDR2 SQIVND (reference sequence). This chain's CDR3 is CASSGTGTGYFDEQFF. CDR3 DNA: TGTGCCAGTAGTGGTACCGGGACAGGATACTTCGATGAGCAGTTCTTC.

This clone has only a few counts. The genes are TRBV7-6 and TRBJ1-1; a weak D match, TRBD1 (5 bases). The germline gives CDR1 SGHVS, CDR2 FNYEAQ. This CDR3 is 13 amino acids long. V lost 3 bases and J 8 bases, leaving 13 bases between the germline ends. In DNA form, the CDR3 reads TGTGCCAGCAGCTTGGGACTGCTGGCGGAAGCTTTCTTT. This gives the protein CASSLGLLAEAFF.

The chain combines TRBV6-1 with TRBJ2-7, with D maybe TRBD1 (6 bases). In germline, CDR1 is MNHNS, CDR2 SASEGT. This CDR3 comprises 14 residues. Trimming removed 2 bases at V and 6 bases at J, with 14 bases between. The CDR3 nucleotides read TGTGCCAGCAGTGAACCCAGGGGCCTTCTCGAGCAGTACTTC. This translates into CASSEPRGLLEQYF.

This clone was recorded a few times. The chain links TRBV27 to TRBJ1-1; D unresolved. CDR3 length: 16 residues. Trimming took 6 bases from V and 5 from J, leaving 22 bases between them. CDR1 is MNHEY and CDR2 is SMNVEV in the germline V gene (reference sequence). CDR3 coding DNA: TGTGCCAGCAGCCCCGGCGGGTGGGGAATCGGGACTGAAGCTTTCTTT. Protein product: CASSPGGWGIGTEAFF.

This chain uses TRBV10-3 with TRBJ1-3; 11 nucleotides agree with TRBD1. Looked up from germline, CDR1 is ENHRY and CDR2 is SYGVKD. The CDR3 has 15 residues. V gave up 6 bases and J gave up 3 bases; unmatched junction bases: 4. This CDR3 reads CAISGGQGGGNTIYF. CDR3 sequence (DNA): TGTGCCATCAGCGGGGGACAGGGGGGTGGAAACACCATATATTTT.

The J gene is TRBJ2-1, the V gene TRBV5-1, with 12 bases that match TRBD2. CDR1 and CDR2 from the germline V gene are SGHRS and YFSETQ. This CDR3 is built from 16 residues. Trimming at V came to 3 bases and at J to 5 bases, leaving 6 bases not matched to a gene. The CDR3 spells CASSYSLAGGDNEQFF. The CDR3 DNA sequence: TGCGCCAGCAGCTATTCTCTAGCGGGAGGGGACAATGAGCAGTTCTTC.

The chain joins TRBV6-5 to TRBJ2-1, with D uncertain. Germline V gene lookup returns CDR1 MNHEY and CDR2 SVGAGI. With 6 bases removed from V and 6 bases from J, the gap between germline ends came to 12 bases. The CDR3 sequence is 13 residues long. DNA for the CDR3: TGTGCCAGCAGCTTGGTGGGTGGCAATGAGCAGTTCTTC. It translates to CASSLVGGNEQFF.

The V and J genes are TRBV7-2 and TRBJ2-1, with 16 bases identical to TRBD2. The ends lost 5 bases at V and 4 bases at J; junction bases unmatched: 8. This CDR3 has 18 amino acids. Germline V CDR1 and CDR2: SGHTA, FQGNSA. The CDR3, as DNA: TGTGCCAGCAGCCCGTCCGGGACTAGCGGGAGGGCATACAATGAGCAGTTCTTC. Protein: CASSPSGTSGRAYNEQFF.

This clone was seen only a few times. The rearrangement joins TRBV4-3 to TRBJ2-1; 7 nucleotides agree with TRBD1. V shed 4 bases, J shed 7 bases, and the junction held 10 bases outside the gene matches. This CDR3 is built from 15 residues. Germline CDR1 and CDR2: LGHNA and YSLEER. In nucleotides, the CDR3 is TGCGCCAGCAGCCCGGGGACAGTCTACGAGAATGAGCAGTTCTTC. Protein product: CASSPGTVYENEQFF.